This entry describes one TCR beta chain. This sample was taken from a study of blood T cell repertoires in COVID-19. Germline V CDR1 and CDR2: SGHTA, FQGNSA. V was pared by 1 base and J by 8 bases, with 10 bases of the junction left unmatched. The CDR3 loop spans 17 amino acids. The repertoire was sequenced with immunoSEQ multiplex PCR; TCRdb's copy has only in-frame clones and lacks some. Here the sample spans fewer than 500,000 clones, about 90% being singletons. The sample comprised PBMCs or T cells enriched from blood (not recorded which). This chain joins TRBV7-2 and TRBJ2-1; TRBD1 agrees at 11 bases. This TCR came from a woman between 18 and 30 years old who had recovered from COVID-19. The CDR3 nucleotides are TGTGCCAGCAGCTTAGAGTCTTTAAGGGACAGGGGGTATGAGCAGTTCTTC. This sequence encodes CASSLESLRDRGYEQFF.